The 13 T cell receptor beta chains below were found in one sample sequenced in a study of blood T cell repertoires in COVID-19. Assay: immunoSEQ multiplex PCR; the TCRdb copy retains only in-frame clones and omits some. The sample holds 200,000 to 300,000 clones, roughly 76% seen once. The material sequenced was peripheral blood. The receptors stem from a woman over 75 with COVID-19, enrolled during active disease.

Turning to this clone: Other nucleotide sequences from this sample produce the same CDR3. This CDR3 reads CASSLGGQVQETQYF. The DNA for the CDR3 is TGCGCCAGCAGCTTGGGGGGACAGGTCCAAGAGACCCAGTACTTC. This chain joins TRBV5-1 and TRBJ2-5, with 8 bases that match TRBD1. This CDR3 spans 15 amino acids. CDR1 SGHRS and CDR2 YFSETQ come from the germline V gene. The V segment lost 0 bases and the J segment 1 base; nucleotides outside the gene matches: 2.

The gene calls are TRBV5-1 and TRBJ2-7; D is possibly TRBD1 (5 bases). This CDR3 has 13 amino acids. V was pared by 7 bases and J by 0 bases, with 11 bases between. Germline-derived CDR1 and CDR2 are SGHRS and YFSETQ. The DNA for the CDR3 is TGCGCCAGCGGGGCAGAATACTCCTACGAGCAGTACTTC. This encodes CASGAEYSYEQYF.

This clone was picked up one time. CDR3 sequence: CASSLTGDGLDGYTF. CDR3 sequence (DNA): TGCGCCAGCAGCTTAACAGGGGACGGATTGGATGGCTACACCTTC. The chain uses TRBV5-1 and TRBJ1-2; 7 nucleotides agree with TRBD1. Germline V gives CDR1 SGHRS, CDR2 YFSETQ. The length of the CDR3 is 15 residues. J was trimmed by 6 bases and V by 2 bases; bases with no gene match: 10.

This chain uses TRBV12-5 with TRBJ2-7; no definite D call. From germline, CDR1 is LGHNT and CDR2 FRNRAP. V was cut by 6 bases and J by 2 bases, with 8 bases left in between. CDR3 length: 12 amino acids. Written as DNA, the CDR3 is TGTGCTAGTGGGCCGAGTACCTACGAGCAGTACTTC. It is translated as CASGPSTYEQYF.

The rearrangement links TRBV7-2 to TRBJ1-1, with TRBD1 matching over 8 bases. Trimming took 1 base from V and 9 from J; bases not matched to a gene: 10. CDR3 length: 15 amino acids. Germline V gene sequence: CDR1 SGHTA, CDR2 FQGNSA. The CDR3 region is CASSLDQGAAGKAFF. The CDR3 DNA sequence: TGTGCCAGCAGCTTAGATCAGGGGGCGGCCGGAAAAGCTTTCTTT. Full variable domain (missing parts from reference TRBV7-2 and TRBJ1-1): GAGVSQSPSNKVTEKGKDVELRCDPISGHTALYWYRQSLGQGLEFLIYFQGNSAPDKSGLPSDRFSAERTGGSVSTLTIQRTQQEDSAVYLCASSLDQGAAGKAFFGQGTRLTVV.

The chain uses TRBV5-1 and TRBJ1-1; possible D gene TRBD1, 5 bases. Germline CDR1 reads SGHRS; CDR2 reads YFSETQ. V dropped 0 bases and J dropped 5 bases, with 14 bases sitting between them. This CDR3 spans 15 amino acids. The CDR3 DNA is TGCGCCAGCAGCTTGGACCTAAGGGGCGGTACTGAAGCTTTCTTT. Its protein product is CASSLDLRGGTEAFF.

The gene calls are TRBV28 and TRBJ2-3; 13 bases fit TRBD2. Germline CDR1 is MDHEN and CDR2 is SYDVKM. This CDR3 has 15 amino acids. J lost 5 bases, V lost 6 bases, and 5 bases had no gene match. The CDR3 reads CASSLLAGGQDTQYF. In nucleotides, the CDR3 is TGTGCCAGCAGCCTACTAGCGGGAGGGCAAGATACGCAGTATTTT.

This sequence joins TRBV9 and TRBJ1-4; 8 bases map to TRBD1. CDR1 and CDR2 from the germline V gene are SGDLS and YYNGEE. This CDR3 has 16 amino acids. V lost 3 bases and J lost 5; bases outside the gene matches: 9. Here the CDR3 DNA reads TGTGCCAGCAGCGCCGGGGAGAGGACAGGGAATGAAAAACTGTTTTTT. Translating it yields CASSAGERTGNEKLFF.

This sequence joins TRBV10-3 and TRBJ1-2, with D perhaps matching TRBD1 (6 bases). CDR3 size: 13 residues. The V end was cut by 6 bases, the J end by 8 bases, with 16 bases between. Germline CDR1 and CDR2: ENHRY and SYGVKD. The chain's CDR3 is CAIRDQGINGYTF. CDR3 sequence (DNA): TGTGCCATCAGAGATCAGGGGATAAACGGCTACACCTTC.

This rearrangement joins TRBV7-9 to TRBJ1-1, with 7 bases aligning to TRBD1. The ends lost 2 bases at V and 6 bases at J; junction bases unmatched: 3. CDR1 is SEHNR and CDR2 is FQNEAQ in the germline V gene (reference sequence). The CDR3 is 13 amino acids. CDR3 sequence (DNA): TGTGCCAGCAGCTTAAGACAGGGCGCTGAAGCTTTCTTT. It yields the protein CASSLRQGAEAFF.

V is TRBV9 and J is TRBJ2-3; a possible D gene is TRBD2 (5 bases). The V gene lost 0 bases and the J gene lost 4 bases, with 12 bases spanning the gap. Germline V gene data show CDR1 as SGDLS and CDR2 as YYNGEE. This CDR3 comprises 15 residues. This CDR3 is CASSVAGSSPDTQYF. The CDR3 DNA reads as TGTGCCAGCAGCGTAGCTGGTTCTAGCCCAGATACGCAGTATTTT.

V and J are TRBV3-1 (or the pseudogene TRBV3-2) and TRBJ2-4; a possible D gene is TRBD2 (5 bases). This CDR3 has 15 residues. V was shortened by 3 bases and J by 6 bases, with 15 bases between the two germline ends. Germline V gives CDR1 LGHDT, CDR2 YNNKEL (reference sequence). Written as DNA, the CDR3 is TGTGCCAGCAGCCATCTGACCTCTGGAGGAAACATTCAGTACTTC. Its protein is CASSHLTSGGNIQYF.

The rearrangement uses TRBV21-1 and TRBJ2-5; the table's D call, TRBD1, was not checked against the DNA. TRBV21-1 is an annotated pseudogene. This CDR3 is 16 amino acids long. The CDR3 loop reads CASSKGRRTGRETQYF. In DNA form, the CDR3 reads TGTGCCAGCAGCAAAGGGAGAAGGACAGGCCGGGAGACCCAGTACTTC.